The text below deals with one T cell receptor beta chain. The antigen is unknown. Clones were sequenced by immunoSEQ multiplex PCR, and TCRdb holds only the in-frame ones, with some missing. The sample lists roughly 2.6 million clones; around nine tenths were seen once. Researchers partitioned CD4+ cells into CD45RA+ naive and CD45RA-negative memory subsets. The data were taken from a study of shared clonotypes between healthy human individuals. CDR3 length: 15 residues. The ends were cut back, 5 bases at V and 5 bases at J, with 18 bases in the middle. The germline V gene has CDR1 MNHEY and CDR2 SVGAGI. Notes on the study in general: Sharing across four donors was seen in about 5% of naive CD4 clonotypes.

This rearrangement joins TRBV6-5 to TRBJ2-5, with TRBD2 as a possible D gene (6 bases). The sequencing sample was made of naive CD4+ T cells sorted from blood. The subset was: CD45RA+ positively selected. The receptor was derived from a man between 18 and 29 years old in good health. CDR3 in DNA: TGTGCCAGCAGTCGCGGGGCTAGAGGGCTGGAGACCCAGTACTTC. Its translation: CASSRGARGLETQYF.